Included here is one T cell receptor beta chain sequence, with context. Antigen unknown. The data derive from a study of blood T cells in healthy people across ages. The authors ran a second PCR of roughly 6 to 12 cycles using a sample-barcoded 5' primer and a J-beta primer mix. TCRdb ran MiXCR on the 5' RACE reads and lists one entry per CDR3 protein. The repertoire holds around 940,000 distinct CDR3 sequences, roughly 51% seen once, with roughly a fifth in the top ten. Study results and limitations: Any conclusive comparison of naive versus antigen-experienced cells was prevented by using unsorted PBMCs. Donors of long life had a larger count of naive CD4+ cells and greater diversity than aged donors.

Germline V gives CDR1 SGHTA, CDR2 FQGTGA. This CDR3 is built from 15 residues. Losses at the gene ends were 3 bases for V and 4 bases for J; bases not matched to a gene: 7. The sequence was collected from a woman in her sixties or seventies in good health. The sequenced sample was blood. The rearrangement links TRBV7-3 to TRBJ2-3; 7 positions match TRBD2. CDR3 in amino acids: CASSFDSGRADTQYF. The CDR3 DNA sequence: TGTGCCAGCAGCTTCGACAGTGGGAGGGCAGATACGCAGTATTTT.